Listed here are 9 T cell receptor beta chains from one sample, sequenced in a study of cytomegalovirus exposure and HLA in healthy donors. PCR amplification relied on 60 Vbeta primers (plus 13 Jbeta primers). Generated by immunoSEQ multiplex PCR, the TCRdb table keeps only in-frame clones and is missing some. Of roughly 62,000 clones listed, roughly 80% are singletons. Sequenced material: PBMCs. The origin of the receptors is a woman between 40 and 55 years old in good health and CMV-seropositive.

The genes are TRBV10-3 and TRBJ1-5; D not resolved. Between the trimmed V and J ends, which lost 10 bases and 5 bases, there was a span of 18 bases. There are 14 residues in the CDR3. Germline assignment: CDR1 ENHRY and CDR2 SYGVKD. CDR3 sequence reads: CATNPHTRDQPQHF. The DNA of the CDR3 is TGTGCCACCAACCCGCATACGAGGGATCAGCCCCAGCATTTT.

The rearrangement uses TRBV5-1 and TRBJ1-4, with TRBD1 matching 7 bases. This CDR3 comprises 15 residues. The J segment lost 3 bases and the V segment lost 3 bases, leaving 5 bases of the junction unmatched. Germline V gives CDR1 SGHRS, CDR2 YFSETQ. The CDR3 sequence is CASSSSRGANEKLFF. In DNA, the CDR3 is TGCGCCAGCAGCTCATCCAGGGGGGCTAATGAAAAACTGTTTTTT.

This chain joins TRBV4-2 and TRBJ2-1, with 9 bases fitting TRBD1. This CDR3 is 13 amino acids long. Germline CDR1 LGHNA, CDR2 YNFKEQ. The V segment lost 1 base and the J segment 15 bases; nucleotides outside the gene matches: 7. The DNA of the CDR3 is TGTGCCAGCAGCCAAGTACGGGACAGGGTGTTGTTCTTC. Translating gives CASSQVRDRVLFF.

The gene calls are TRBV19 and TRBJ1-5; no reliable D call. Germline loops: CDR1 LNHDA, CDR2 SQIVND (reference sequence). V was trimmed by 7 bases and J by 4 bases, leaving 17 bases between them. The CDR3 runs 15 residues. CDR3 protein: CASNTPGGSNQPQHF. As DNA, the CDR3 is TGTGCCAGTAATACCCCGGGAGGAAGTAATCAGCCCCAGCATTTT.

This clone was seen a few times. The CDR3: CASSPSLGGTEAFF. The CDR3 DNA sequence: TGTGCCAGCAGCCCTTCCTTGGGGGGCACTGAAGCTTTCTTT. V usage is TRBV4-2 and J usage is TRBJ1-1; D is perhaps TRBD1 (5 bases). Germline CDR1 LGHNA, CDR2 YNFKEQ. This CDR3 spans 14 amino acids. V shed 4 bases and J shed 4 bases, with 13 bases lying between them.

The chain uses TRBV27 and TRBJ2-1; TRBD2 is a possible D gene (5 bases). The germline V and J ends were trimmed by 6 bases and 9 bases, with 18 bases remaining between them. Germline lookup yields CDR1 MNHEY and CDR2 SMNVEV (reference sequence). The CDR3 runs to 14 residues. The CDR3 DNA reads as TGTGCCAGCAGGTATTCGAGGGTATCTGGTGAGCAGTTCTTC. Protein product: CASRYSRVSGEQFF.

The J gene is TRBJ1-6, the V gene TRBV7-9; weak D call: TRBD1 (5 bases). Germline CDR1 reads SEHNR; CDR2 reads FQNEAQ (reference sequence). V was cut by 2 bases and J by 7 bases, with 12 bases left in between. The CDR3 extends over 15 amino acids. The CDR3 DNA follows: TGTGCCAGCAGCTTAAATGCAGGGATGAATTCACCCCTCCACTTT. This codes for CASSLNAGMNSPLHF.

This clone was counted only a few times. The chain carries TRBV7-9 and TRBJ2-2; the D gene is possibly TRBD1 (5 bases). The germline gives CDR1 SEHNR, CDR2 FQNEAQ (reference sequence). The CDR3 covers 17 residues. V lost 1 base to trimming and J lost 1 base, with 13 bases between them. The CDR3 nucleotides are TGTGCCAGCAGCTTAGGGCAGGGCCCTGTGAACACCGGGGAGCTGTTTTTT. It encodes CASSLGQGPVNTGELFF.

The chain couples TRBV5-1 to TRBJ1-1; D remains ambiguous. The CDR3 has 13 residues. V lost 0 bases and J lost 2, with 5 bases in between. Germline lookup yields CDR1 SGHRS and CDR2 YFSETQ. DNA for the CDR3: TGCGCCAGCAGCTTGGAAAGCAACACTGAAGCTTTCTTT. Translating it yields CASSLESNTEAFF.